The next 15 T cell receptor beta chains were all read from a single sample in a study of OX40 agonist ivuxolimab in advanced cancers. The protocol was immunoSEQ multiplex PCR, while the TCRdb copy is restricted to in-frame clones and leaves out a portion. The table shows 70,000 to 75,000 clones, with 75% to 85% occurring only once. This sample comprised CD4+ or CD8+ T cells sorted from blood, obtained in a trial of the OX40 agonist ivuxolimab. All receptors derive from an adult with an advanced solid tumor such as melanoma, head and neck, liver or kidney cancer.

The V and J genes are TRBV9 and TRBJ1-1; TRBD1 matches 8 bases. Germline V gene sequence: CDR1 SGDLS, CDR2 YYNGEE. The CDR3 runs 15 residues. Losses at the gene ends were 3 bases for V and 1 base for J; bases not matched to a gene: 5. CDR3 coding DNA: TGTGCCAGCAGCGCAACGGACAGGGCGAACACTGAAGCTTTCTTT. This sequence encodes CASSATDRANTEAFF.

V gene TRBV6-1 combines with J gene TRBJ2-7; tentative D call: TRBD1 (5 bases). The CDR3 is 13 amino acids. The V and J ends lost 3 bases and 6 bases respectively, with 12 bases between them. CDR1 and CDR2 (germline): MNHNS, SASEGT. The CDR3 region is CASSDRARGEQYF. Written as DNA, the CDR3 is TGTGCCAGCAGTGACAGGGCAAGGGGCGAGCAGTACTTC.

The CDR3 loop reads CASSMTGTSRTDTQYF. The CDR3 DNA is TGTGCCAGCAGCATGACCGGGACTAGTCGCACAGATACGCAGTATTTT. The chain is built from TRBV7-2 and TRBJ2-3; 8 nucleotides match TRBD2. The CDR3 loop spans 16 amino acids. J gave up 1 base and V 5 bases, and 8 bases lay outside the gene matches. Germline V gene sequence: CDR1 SGHTA, CDR2 FQGNSA.

V is TRBV6-1 and J is TRBJ1-1, with TRBD1 as a possible D gene (6 bases). Between the trimmed V and J ends, which lost 5 bases and 7 bases, there was a span of 14 bases. The CDR3 is 13 amino acids. Germline V gene lookup returns CDR1 MNHNS and CDR2 SASEGT. DNA for the CDR3: TGTGCCAGCAGTTCGGACCGGGACAATGAAGCTTTCTTT. It yields the protein CASSSDRDNEAFF.

The chain combines TRBV12-5 with TRBJ2-7; TRBD2 matches 9 bases. Per germline, CDR1 LGHNT and CDR2 FRNRAP. V lost 6 bases and J lost 6; bases outside the gene matches: 6. The CDR3 runs to 13 residues. The CDR3 DNA follows: TGTGCTAGTGGGCGTCTAGCGGGGTTCGAGCAGTACTTC. Its translation is CASGRLAGFEQYF.

The rearrangement joins TRBV7-9 to TRBJ1-1; D ambiguous. The CDR3 loop spans 14 amino acids. Trimming cost V 2 bases and J 3 bases, with 10 bases left between them. The V gene's germline CDR1 is SEHNR and CDR2 FQNEAQ (reference sequence). The CDR3 loop is CASSLMGGDTEAFF. The DNA for the CDR3 is TGTGCCAGCAGCTTAATGGGCGGCGACACTGAAGCTTTCTTT.

For this clone: The same CDR3 is also encoded by other DNA sequences in this sample. CDR3 nucleotide sequence: TGTGCCAGCTCACCGGGTCGCGATCAGCCCCAGCATTTT. This gives the protein CASSPGRDQPQHF. This chain uses TRBV18 with TRBJ1-5; D call uncertain. The CDR3 runs to 13 residues. Germline lookup yields CDR1 KGHSH and CDR2 LQKENI. Trimming removed 3 bases from V and 5 bases from J, with 8 bases in between.

The chain recombines TRBV11-2 with TRBJ1-5, with D perhaps matching TRBD1 (5 bases). Deletions cut 1 base from V and 6 bases from J, with 7 bases between. The germline gives CDR1 SGHAT, CDR2 FQNNGV. The CDR3 totals 13 residues. CDR3 amino acids: CASSLAGFQPQHF. In DNA form, the CDR3 reads TGTGCCAGCAGCTTAGCAGGGTTTCAGCCCCAGCATTTT.

The chain links TRBV6-5 to TRBJ2-3, with D possibly TRBD2 on 5 matching bases. The CDR3 has 14 amino acids. The V end was cut by 0 bases, the J end by 5 bases, with 9 bases between. CDR1 and CDR2 (germline): MNHEY, SVGAGI. CDR3 protein: CASSYSVGEDTQYF. CDR3 nucleotide sequence: TGTGCCAGCAGTTACTCGGTGGGAGAAGATACGCAGTATTTT.

The rearrangement links TRBV18 to TRBJ2-7; D may match TRBD1 or TRBD2 (5 bases each). Germline V lookup: CDR1 KGHSH, CDR2 LQKENI. The ends were cut back, 6 bases at V and 3 bases at J, with 15 bases in the middle. This CDR3 contains 14 residues. The CDR3 sequence: CASSLAGTLYEQYF. The DNA of the CDR3 is TGTGCCAGCTCTCTCGCCGGGACCCTCTACGAGCAGTACTTC.

The chain links TRBV7-2 to TRBJ2-4, with D possibly TRBD1 on 6 matching bases. The germline gives CDR1 SGHTA, CDR2 FQGNSA. Trimming removed 3 bases from V and 5 bases from J, with 14 bases in between. The CDR3 length is 15 residues. The CDR3 protein is CASSFAPGAENIQYF. CDR3 bases: TGTGCCAGCAGCTTTGCTCCAGGGGCAGAAAACATTCAGTACTTC.

The rearrangement uses TRBV5-8 and TRBJ1-1; no reliable D call. CDR1 SGHTS and CDR2 YDEGEE come from the germline V gene. The CDR3 has 14 amino acids. With 0 bases removed from V and 3 bases from J, the gap between germline ends came to 9 bases. CDR3 amino acids: CASSLVGSDTEAFF. For the CDR3, the DNA is TGTGCCAGCAGCTTGGTAGGTTCCGACACTGAAGCTTTCTTT.

V and J are TRBV5-1 and TRBJ2-4, with D perhaps TRBD2 (5 bases). Between the trimmed V and J ends, which lost 4 bases and 0 bases, there was a span of 17 bases. CDR1 is SGHRS and CDR2 is YFSETQ in the germline V gene. The CDR3 length is 17 residues. The chain's CDR3 is CASSGGPLIPAKNIQYF. CDR3 coding DNA: TGCGCCAGCAGCGGAGGCCCTTTAATCCCAGCCAAAAACATTCAGTACTTC. The complete variable domain, with remaining parts taken from reference TRBV5-1 and TRBJ2-4, reads KAGVTQTPRYLIKTRGQQVTLSCSPISGHRSVSWYQQTPGQGLQFLFEYFSETQRNKGNFPGRFSGRQFSNSRSEMNVSTLELGDSALYLCASSGGPLIPAKNIQYFGAGTRLSVL.

Only one count was recorded for this clone. The V call is TRBV6-1, the J call TRBJ1-3, with D unresolved. This CDR3 has 15 amino acids. Germline assignment: CDR1 MNHNS and CDR2 SASEGT. The V end was cut by 1 base, the J end by 0 bases, with 7 bases between. This chain's CDR3 is CASSEGGSSGNTIYF. The CDR3 DNA is TGTGCCAGCAGTGAAGGTGGGAGCTCTGGAAACACCATATATTTT.

The CDR3 sequence: CASSPDRNYGYTF. The CDR3, as DNA: TGCGCCAGCAGCCCGGACAGGAACTATGGCTACACCTTC. The rearrangement joins TRBV4-3 to TRBJ1-2; 7 positions match TRBD1. The V gene end was trimmed by 4 bases and the J gene end by 2 bases; junction bases not matched to a gene: 1. Germline CDR1 LGHNA, CDR2 YSLEER. CDR3 length: 13 residues.